The 11 T cell receptor beta chains listed next were all sequenced from one sample in a study of post-analysis software for immune sequencing data. Regarding the study as a whole: There were roughly 5 TRBV segments more frequent in patients than controls, and TRBV5-6, TRBV5-1 and TRBV20-1 were among them.

Presence of unique molecular identifiers characterized the TCR beta cDNA libraries. TCRdb independently ran MiXCR on the PCR reads; one entry per CDR3 protein. Of 600,000 to 750,000 distinct CDR3 sequences detected, more than 50% appear once; the ten largest clones hold about 10%. For these TCRs, the target antigens are not known. The sequenced sample consisted of blood. These receptor sequences come from a girl aged 2-10 years with multiple sclerosis.

This clonotype occurred once. The chain joins TRBV28 to TRBJ1-6; a possible D gene is TRBD1 (6 bases). The CDR3 extends over 15 amino acids. CDR1 MDHEN and CDR2 SYDVKM come from the germline V gene. V lost 4 bases to trimming and J lost 8 bases, with 15 bases between them. The CDR3 sequence is CASSWGGQTDSPLHF. The CDR3 nucleotides are TGTGCCAGCAGTTGGGGCGGACAGACGGATTCACCCCTCCACTTT.

The chain joins TRBV5-1 to TRBJ2-3; D remains ambiguous. The CDR3 spans 13 residues. The germline gives CDR1 SGHRS, CDR2 YFSETQ. Trimming stripped 4 bases from V and 5 bases from J, with 11 bases between. CDR3 in amino acids: CASSDTARDTQYF. CDR3 DNA sequence: TGCGCCAGCAGCGATACGGCCCGAGATACGCAGTATTTT.

The CDR3 loop reads CASSLQTDRGYTF. CDR3 sequence (DNA): TGTGCCAGCAGTTTGCAGACAGACAGGGGCTACACCTTC. The gene calls are TRBV12-3 or TRBV12-4 and TRBJ1-2; D might be TRBD1 (6 bases). Trimming took off 3 bases at V and 8 bases at J, with 13 bases between the two ends. This CDR3 is built from 13 residues.

The sample holds a few counts of this clonotype. V usage is TRBV29-1 and J usage is TRBJ2-1; the D gene is possibly TRBD2 (6 bases). The DNA end favors TRBJ2-7, so the J call may be wrong. The CDR3 contains 13 residues. Germline lookup yields CDR1 SQVTM and CDR2 ANQGSEA. The CDR3 DNA sequence: TGCAGCGTGGGGACGGGGGTTGGCTACGAGCAGTACTTC. Translation gives CSVGTGVGYEQYF.

This clonotype occurred a few times. The CDR3 DNA is TGTGCCATCAGTGAGATCGACAACACTGAAGCTTTCTTT. Amino acid sequence: CAISEIDNTEAFF. The chain carries TRBV10-3 and TRBJ1-1; D remains unclear. The CDR3 covers 13 residues. Deletions cut 2 bases from V and 2 bases from J, with 6 bases between. Per germline, CDR1 ENHRY and CDR2 SYGVKD.

V gene TRBV12-3 or TRBV12-4 combines with J gene TRBJ1-4; no firm D call. With 5 bases removed from V and 8 bases from J, the gap between germline ends came to 9 bases. This CDR3 contains 12 residues. The CDR3 loop reads CASSPDGEKLFF. CDR3 coding DNA: TGTGCCAGCAGTCCCGACGGAGAAAAACTGTTTTTT.

The rearrangement uses TRBV6-5 and TRBJ2-3; D may correspond to TRBD1 or TRBD2 (5 bases each). Germline CDR1 MNHEY, CDR2 SVGAGI. The CDR3 spans 16 residues. With 6 bases removed from V and 2 bases from J, the gap between germline ends came to 18 bases. In DNA form, the CDR3 reads TGTGCCAGCAGCCTAACCGGGACGGCCCACACAGATACGCAGTATTTT. Encoded protein: CASSLTGTAHTDTQYF.

V is TRBV29-1 and J is TRBJ2-5; D is unresolved. The germline V gene encodes CDR1 SQVTM and CDR2 ANQGSEA. The germline V and J ends were trimmed by 4 bases and 3 bases, with 9 bases remaining between them. CDR3 length: 12 residues. Here the CDR3 reads CSVGSQKETQYF. The CDR3, as DNA: TGCAGCGTTGGGTCACAGAAAGAGACCCAGTACTTC.

This chain uses TRBV7-9 with TRBJ2-3; D may correspond to TRBD1 or TRBD2 (5 bases each). The CDR3 spans 15 residues. CDR1 and CDR2 from the germline V gene are SEHNR and FQNEAQ (reference sequence). The V end lost 5 bases, the J end lost 4 bases, and 16 bases lay between the germline ends. The CDR3 bases are TGTGCCAGCAGCCACGGGACCTCAACGTCAGATACGCAGTATTTT. Its translation is CASSHGTSTSDTQYF.

The chain links TRBV29-1 to TRBJ2-1; D not certain. The CDR3 is 14 amino acids. V dropped 6 bases and J dropped 0 bases, with 12 bases sitting between them. Germline values: CDR1 SQVTM, CDR2 ANQGSEA. In DNA form, the CDR3 reads TGCAGCGTCCCTACCTGGGACTCCTACAATGAGCAGTTCTTC. Its translation is CSVPTWDSYNEQFF.

This clonotype was seen only a few times. The chain recombines TRBV7-2 with TRBJ2-7, with a weak D call TRBD1 (6 bases). The germline V gene has CDR1 SGHTA and CDR2 FQGNSA. The CDR3 contains 15 residues. Trimming pared 5 bases from V and 2 bases from J, leaving 16 bases between. CDR3 amino acids: CASSPQGTRAYEQYF. For the CDR3, the DNA is TGTGCCAGCAGCCCACAGGGTACCCGGGCCTACGAGCAGTACTTC. The whole variable domain, remainder taken from reference TRBV7-2 and TRBJ2-7, is GAGVSQSPSNKVTEKGKDVELRCDPISGHTALYWYRQSLGQGLEFLIYFQGNSAPDKSGLPSDRFSAERTGGSVSTLTIQRTQQEDSAVYLCASSPQGTRAYEQYFGPGTRLTVT.